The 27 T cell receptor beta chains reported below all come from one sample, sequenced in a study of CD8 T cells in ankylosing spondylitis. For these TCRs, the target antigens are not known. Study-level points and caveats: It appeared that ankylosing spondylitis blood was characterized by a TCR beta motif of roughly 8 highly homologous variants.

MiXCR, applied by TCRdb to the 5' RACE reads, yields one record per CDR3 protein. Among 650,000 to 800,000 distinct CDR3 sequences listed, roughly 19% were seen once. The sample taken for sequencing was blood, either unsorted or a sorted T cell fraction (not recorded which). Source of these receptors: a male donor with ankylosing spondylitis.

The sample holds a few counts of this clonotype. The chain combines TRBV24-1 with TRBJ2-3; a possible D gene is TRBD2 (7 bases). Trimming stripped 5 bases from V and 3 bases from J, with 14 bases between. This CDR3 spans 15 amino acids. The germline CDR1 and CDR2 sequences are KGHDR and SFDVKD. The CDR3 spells CATSAGRGQTDTQYF. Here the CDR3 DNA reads TGTGCCACCAGTGCTGGGCGGGGGCAAACAGATACGCAGTATTTT.

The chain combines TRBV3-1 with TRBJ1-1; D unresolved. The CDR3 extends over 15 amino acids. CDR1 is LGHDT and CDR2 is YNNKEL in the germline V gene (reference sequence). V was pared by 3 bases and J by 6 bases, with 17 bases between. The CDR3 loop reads CASSQFQAAGAEAFF. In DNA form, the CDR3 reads TGTGCCAGCAGCCAGTTTCAGGCAGCTGGGGCTGAAGCTTTCTTT.

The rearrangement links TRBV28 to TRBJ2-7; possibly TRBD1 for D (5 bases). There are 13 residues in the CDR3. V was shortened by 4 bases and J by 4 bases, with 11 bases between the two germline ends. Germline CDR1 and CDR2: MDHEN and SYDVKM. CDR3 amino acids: CASSSIKGYEQYF. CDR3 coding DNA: TGTGCCAGCAGTTCAATTAAGGGGTACGAGCAGTACTTC.

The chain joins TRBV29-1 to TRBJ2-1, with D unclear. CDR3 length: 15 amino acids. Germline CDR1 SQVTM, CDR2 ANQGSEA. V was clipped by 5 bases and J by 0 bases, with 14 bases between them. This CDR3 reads CSVYRTESSYNEQFF. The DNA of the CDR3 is TGCAGCGTTTACCGAACAGAGAGCTCCTACAATGAGCAGTTCTTC.

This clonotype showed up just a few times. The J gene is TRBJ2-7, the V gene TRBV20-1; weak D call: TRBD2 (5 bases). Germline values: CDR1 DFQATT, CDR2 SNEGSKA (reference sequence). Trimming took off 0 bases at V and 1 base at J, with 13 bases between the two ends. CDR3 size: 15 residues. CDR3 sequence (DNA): TGCAGTGCTAGAGATCGACGGGGTCAATCCTACGAGCAGTACTTC. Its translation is CSARDRRGQSYEQYF.

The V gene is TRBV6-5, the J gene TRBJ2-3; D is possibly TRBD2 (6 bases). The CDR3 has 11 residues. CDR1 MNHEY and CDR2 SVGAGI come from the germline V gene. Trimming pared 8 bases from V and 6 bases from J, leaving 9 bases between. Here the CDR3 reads CASGTWDTQYF. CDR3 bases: TGTGCCAGCGGGACTTGGGATACGCAGTATTTT.

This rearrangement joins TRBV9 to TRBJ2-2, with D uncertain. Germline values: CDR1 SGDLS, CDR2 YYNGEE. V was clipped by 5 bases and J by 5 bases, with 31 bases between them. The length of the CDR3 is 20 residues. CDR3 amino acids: CASRVPLYPQRTVVTGELFF. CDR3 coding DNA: TGTGCCAGCAGGGTGCCCCTTTACCCTCAAAGAACGGTGGTTACCGGGGAGCTGTTTTTT.

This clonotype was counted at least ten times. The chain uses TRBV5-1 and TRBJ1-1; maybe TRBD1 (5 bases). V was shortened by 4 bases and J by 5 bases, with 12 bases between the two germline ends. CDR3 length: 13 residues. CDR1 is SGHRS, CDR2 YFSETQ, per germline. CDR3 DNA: TGCGCCAGCAGCCGGCGGGGGGGGACTGAAGCTTTCTTT. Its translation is CASSRRGGTEAFF.

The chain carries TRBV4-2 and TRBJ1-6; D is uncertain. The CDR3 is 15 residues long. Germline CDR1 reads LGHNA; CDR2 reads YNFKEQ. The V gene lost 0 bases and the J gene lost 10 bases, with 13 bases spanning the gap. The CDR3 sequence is CASSQDLTGNSPLHF. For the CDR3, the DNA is TGTGCCAGCAGCCAAGATCTCACGGGGAACTCACCCCTCCACTTT.

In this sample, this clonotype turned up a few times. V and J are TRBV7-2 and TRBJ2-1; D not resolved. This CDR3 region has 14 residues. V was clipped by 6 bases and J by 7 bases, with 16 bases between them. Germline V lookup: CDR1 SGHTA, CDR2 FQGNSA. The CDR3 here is CASRDLKGNNEQFF. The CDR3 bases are TGTGCCAGCAGAGATCTAAAGGGCAATAATGAGCAGTTCTTC.

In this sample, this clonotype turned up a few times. CDR3 sequence: CASSFFRGNQETQYF. The CDR3 DNA is TGTGCCAGCAGCTTCTTCCGCGGGAACCAAGAGACCCAGTACTTC. This chain links TRBV5-5 with TRBJ2-5; D is perhaps TRBD2 (6 bases). V lost 2 bases, J lost 0 bases, and 11 bases lay in between. Germline CDR1 SGHKS, CDR2 YYEKEE (reference sequence). The CDR3 consists of 15 residues. The variable domain in full, completed from reference TRBV5-5 and TRBJ2-5, reads DAGVTQSPTHLIKTRGQQVTLRCSPISGHKSVSWYQQVLGQGPQFIFQYYEKEERGRGNFPDRFSARQFPNYSSELNVNALLLGDSALYLCASSFFRGNQETQYFGPGTRLLVL.

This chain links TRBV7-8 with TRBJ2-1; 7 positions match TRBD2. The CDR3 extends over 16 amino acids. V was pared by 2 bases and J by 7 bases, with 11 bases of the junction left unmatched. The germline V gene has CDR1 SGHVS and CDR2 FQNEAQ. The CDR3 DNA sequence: TGTGCCAGCAGCTTACTAGGTCGCGGGAGCAATAATGAGCAGTTCTTC. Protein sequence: CASSLLGRGSNNEQFF.

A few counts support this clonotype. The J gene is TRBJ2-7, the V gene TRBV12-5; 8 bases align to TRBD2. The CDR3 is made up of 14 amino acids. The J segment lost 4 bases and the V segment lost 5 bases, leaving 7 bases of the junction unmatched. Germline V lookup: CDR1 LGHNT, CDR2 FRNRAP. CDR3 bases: TGTGCTAGTGGTCCGCCCGGGGGGGCGTACGAGCAGTACTTC. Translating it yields CASGPPGGAYEQYF.

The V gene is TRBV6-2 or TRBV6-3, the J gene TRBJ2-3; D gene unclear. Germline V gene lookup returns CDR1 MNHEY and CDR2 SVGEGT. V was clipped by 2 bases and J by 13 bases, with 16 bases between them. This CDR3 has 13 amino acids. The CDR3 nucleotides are TGTGCCAGCAGTTACCAGCCGTCGCTCGGAAAGTATTTT. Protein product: CASSYQPSLGKYF.

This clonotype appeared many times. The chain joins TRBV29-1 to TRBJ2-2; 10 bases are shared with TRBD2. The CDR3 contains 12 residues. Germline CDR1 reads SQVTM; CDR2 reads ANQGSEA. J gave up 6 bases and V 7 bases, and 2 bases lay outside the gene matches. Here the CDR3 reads CSALAGAGELFF. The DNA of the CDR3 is TGCAGCGCCCTAGCGGGAGCCGGGGAGCTGTTTTTT.

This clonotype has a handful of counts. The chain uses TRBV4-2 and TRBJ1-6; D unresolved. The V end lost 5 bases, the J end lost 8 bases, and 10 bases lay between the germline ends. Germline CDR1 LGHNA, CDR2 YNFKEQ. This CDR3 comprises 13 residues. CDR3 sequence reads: CASSMGFDSPLHF. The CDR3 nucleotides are TGTGCCAGCAGCATGGGGTTCGATTCACCCCTCCACTTT.

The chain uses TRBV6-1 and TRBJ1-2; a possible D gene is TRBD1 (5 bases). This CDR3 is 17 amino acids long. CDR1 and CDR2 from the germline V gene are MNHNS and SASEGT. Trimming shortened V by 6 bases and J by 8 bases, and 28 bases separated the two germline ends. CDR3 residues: CASSRVEPKGPVEGYTF. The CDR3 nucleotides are TGTGCCAGCAGCCGGGTGGAACCAAAGGGACCGGTTGAGGGCTACACCTTC.

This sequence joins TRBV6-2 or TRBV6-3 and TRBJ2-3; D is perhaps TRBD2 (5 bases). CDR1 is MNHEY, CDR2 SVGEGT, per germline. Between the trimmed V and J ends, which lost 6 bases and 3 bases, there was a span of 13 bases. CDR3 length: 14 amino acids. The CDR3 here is CASSPPPGTDTQYF. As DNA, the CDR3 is TGTGCCAGCAGCCCGCCCCCGGGGACAGATACGCAGTATTTT.

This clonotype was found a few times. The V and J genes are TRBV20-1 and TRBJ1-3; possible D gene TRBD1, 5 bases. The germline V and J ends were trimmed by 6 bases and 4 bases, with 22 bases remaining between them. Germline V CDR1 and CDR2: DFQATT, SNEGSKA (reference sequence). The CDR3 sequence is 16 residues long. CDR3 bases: TGCAGTGCCAGTTCGGGGCCCGGACTGAACGGAAACACCATATATTTT. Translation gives CSASSGPGLNGNTIYF.

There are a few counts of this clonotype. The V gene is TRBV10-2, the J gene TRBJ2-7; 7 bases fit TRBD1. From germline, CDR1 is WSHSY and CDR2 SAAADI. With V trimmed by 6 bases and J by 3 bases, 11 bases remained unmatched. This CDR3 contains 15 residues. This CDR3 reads CASSHGQALNYEQYF. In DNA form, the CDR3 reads TGCGCCAGCAGCCATGGACAGGCCCTAAACTACGAGCAGTACTTC.

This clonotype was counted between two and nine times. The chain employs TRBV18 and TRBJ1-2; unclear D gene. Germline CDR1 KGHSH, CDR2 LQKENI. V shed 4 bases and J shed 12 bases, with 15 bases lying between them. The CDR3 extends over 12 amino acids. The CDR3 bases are TGTGCCAGCTCACTTGAAGCATGGAGAAACACCTTC. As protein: CASSLEAWRNTF.

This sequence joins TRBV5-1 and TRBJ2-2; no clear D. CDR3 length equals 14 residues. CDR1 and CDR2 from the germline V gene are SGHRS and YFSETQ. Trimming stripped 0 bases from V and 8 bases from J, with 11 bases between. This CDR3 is CASSLDLGLGELFF. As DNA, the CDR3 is TGCGCCAGCAGCTTGGATCTGGGATTGGGGGAGCTGTTTTTT.

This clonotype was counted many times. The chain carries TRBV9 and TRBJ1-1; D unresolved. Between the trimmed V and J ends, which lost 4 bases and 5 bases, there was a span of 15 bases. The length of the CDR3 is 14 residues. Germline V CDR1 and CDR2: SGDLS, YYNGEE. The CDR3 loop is CASSKIPFGTEAFF. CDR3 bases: TGTGCCAGCAGCAAAATTCCCTTCGGTACTGAAGCTTTCTTT.

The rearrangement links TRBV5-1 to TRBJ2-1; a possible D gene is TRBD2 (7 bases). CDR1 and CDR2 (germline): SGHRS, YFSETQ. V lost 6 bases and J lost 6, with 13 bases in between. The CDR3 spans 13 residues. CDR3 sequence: CASTGGPLNEQFF. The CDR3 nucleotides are TGCGCCAGCACCGGGGGGCCGCTCAATGAGCAGTTCTTC.

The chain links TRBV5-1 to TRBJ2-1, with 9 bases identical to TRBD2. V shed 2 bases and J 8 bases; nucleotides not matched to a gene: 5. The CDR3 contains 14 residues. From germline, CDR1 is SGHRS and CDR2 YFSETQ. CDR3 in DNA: TGCGCCAGCAGCTTCGCGGGGGGGGCACATGAGCAGTTCTTC. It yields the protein CASSFAGGAHEQFF.

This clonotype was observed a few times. CDR3 sequence reads: CASSSTGQGSYEQYF. The CDR3 DNA follows: TGTGCCAGCAGCTCCACCGGACAGGGCTCCTACGAGCAGTACTTC. The gene calls are TRBV7-9 and TRBJ2-7; TRBD1 agrees at 8 bases. The V segment lost 4 bases and the J segment 0 bases; nucleotides outside the gene matches: 5. The germline V gene has CDR1 SEHNR and CDR2 FQNEAQ (reference sequence). The CDR3 extends over 15 amino acids.

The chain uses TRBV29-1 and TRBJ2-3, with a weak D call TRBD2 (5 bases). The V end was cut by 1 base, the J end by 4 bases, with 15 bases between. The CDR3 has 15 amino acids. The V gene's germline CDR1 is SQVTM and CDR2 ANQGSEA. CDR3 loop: CSVEGGLRGSDTQYF. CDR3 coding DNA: TGCAGCGTTGAAGGAGGACTGCGAGGCTCAGATACGCAGTATTTT.